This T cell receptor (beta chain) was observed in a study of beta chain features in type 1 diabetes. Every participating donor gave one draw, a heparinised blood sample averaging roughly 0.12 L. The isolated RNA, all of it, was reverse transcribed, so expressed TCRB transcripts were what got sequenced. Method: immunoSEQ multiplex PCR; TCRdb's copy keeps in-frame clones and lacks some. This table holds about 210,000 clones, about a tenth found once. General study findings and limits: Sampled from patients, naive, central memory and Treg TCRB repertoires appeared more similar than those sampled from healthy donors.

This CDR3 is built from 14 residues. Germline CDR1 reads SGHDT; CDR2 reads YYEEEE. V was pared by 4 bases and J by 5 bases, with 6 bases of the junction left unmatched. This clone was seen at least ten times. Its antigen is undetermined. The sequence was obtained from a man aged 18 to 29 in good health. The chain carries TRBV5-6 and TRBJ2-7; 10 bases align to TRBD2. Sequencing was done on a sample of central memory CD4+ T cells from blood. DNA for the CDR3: TGTGCCAGCAGCGCCACCGGGACTAGCGACGAGCAGTACTTC. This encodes CASSATGTSDEQYF.